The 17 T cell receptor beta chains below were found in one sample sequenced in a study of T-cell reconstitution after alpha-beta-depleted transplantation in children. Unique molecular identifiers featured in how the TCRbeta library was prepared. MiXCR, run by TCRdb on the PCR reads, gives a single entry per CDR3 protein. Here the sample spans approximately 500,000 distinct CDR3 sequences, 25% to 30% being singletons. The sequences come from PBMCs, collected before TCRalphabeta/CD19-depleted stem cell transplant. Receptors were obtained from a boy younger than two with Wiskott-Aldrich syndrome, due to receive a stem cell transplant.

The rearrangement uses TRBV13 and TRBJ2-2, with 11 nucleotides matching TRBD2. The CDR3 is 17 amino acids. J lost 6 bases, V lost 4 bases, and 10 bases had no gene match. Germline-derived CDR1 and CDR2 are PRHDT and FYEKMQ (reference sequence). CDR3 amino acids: CASSSSTSGRVSGELFF. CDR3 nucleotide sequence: TGTGCCAGCAGCTCGTCCACTAGCGGGAGAGTCTCCGGGGAGCTGTTTTTT.

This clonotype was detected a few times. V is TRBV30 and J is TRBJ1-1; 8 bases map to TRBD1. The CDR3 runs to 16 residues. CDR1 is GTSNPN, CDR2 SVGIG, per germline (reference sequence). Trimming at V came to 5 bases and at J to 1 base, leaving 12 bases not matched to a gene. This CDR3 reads CAWGQGEVFRNTEAFF. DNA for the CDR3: TGTGCCTGGGGACAGGGAGAGGTATTTCGGAACACTGAAGCTTTCTTT. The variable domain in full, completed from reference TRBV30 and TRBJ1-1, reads SQTIHQWPATLVQPVGSPLSLECTVEGTSNPNLYWYRQAAGRGLQLLFYSVGIGQISSEVPQNLSASRPQDRQFILSSKKLLLSDSGFYLCAWGQGEVFRNTEAFFGQGTRLTVV.

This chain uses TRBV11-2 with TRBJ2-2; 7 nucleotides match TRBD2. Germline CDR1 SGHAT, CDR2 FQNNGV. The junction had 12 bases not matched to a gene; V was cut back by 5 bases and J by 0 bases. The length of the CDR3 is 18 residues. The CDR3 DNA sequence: TGTGCCAGCAGCCCAATTTGGGGGGGGAAGGCGAACACCGGGGAGCTGTTTTTT. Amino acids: CASSPIWGGKANTGELFF.

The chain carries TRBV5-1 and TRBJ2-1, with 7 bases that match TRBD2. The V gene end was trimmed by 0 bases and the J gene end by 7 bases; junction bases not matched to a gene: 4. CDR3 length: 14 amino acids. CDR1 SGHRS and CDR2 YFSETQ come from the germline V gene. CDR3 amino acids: CASSLGDYLNEQFF. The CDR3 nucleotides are TGCGCCAGCAGCTTGGGGGACTATTTAAATGAGCAGTTCTTC.

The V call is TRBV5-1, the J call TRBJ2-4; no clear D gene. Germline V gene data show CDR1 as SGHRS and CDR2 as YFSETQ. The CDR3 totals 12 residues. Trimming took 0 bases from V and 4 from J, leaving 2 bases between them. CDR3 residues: CASSLGKNIQYF. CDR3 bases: TGCGCCAGCAGCTTGGGGAAAAACATTCAGTACTTC.

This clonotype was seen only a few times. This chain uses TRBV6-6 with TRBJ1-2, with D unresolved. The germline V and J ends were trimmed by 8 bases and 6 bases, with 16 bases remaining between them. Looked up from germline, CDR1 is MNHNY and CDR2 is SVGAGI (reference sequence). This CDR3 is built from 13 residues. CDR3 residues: CASSRTGEDGYTF. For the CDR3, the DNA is TGTGCCAGCTCCCGGACCGGGGAGGATGGCTACACCTTC.

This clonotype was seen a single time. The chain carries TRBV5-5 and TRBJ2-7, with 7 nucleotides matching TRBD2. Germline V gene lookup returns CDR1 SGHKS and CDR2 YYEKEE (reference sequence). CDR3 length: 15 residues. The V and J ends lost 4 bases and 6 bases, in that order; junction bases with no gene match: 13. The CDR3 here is CASSILNRAGSEQYF. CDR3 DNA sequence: TGTGCCAGCAGCATCCTGAATCGAGCGGGATCCGAGCAGTACTTC.

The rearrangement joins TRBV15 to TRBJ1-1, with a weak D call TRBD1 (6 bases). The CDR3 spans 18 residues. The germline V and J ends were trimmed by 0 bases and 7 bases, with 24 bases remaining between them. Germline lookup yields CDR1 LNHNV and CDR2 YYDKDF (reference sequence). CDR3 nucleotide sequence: TGTGCCACCAGCAGAGATATAATGGGATTGGGGCAGGGGATTGAAGCTTTCTTT. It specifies CATSRDIMGLGQGIEAFF.

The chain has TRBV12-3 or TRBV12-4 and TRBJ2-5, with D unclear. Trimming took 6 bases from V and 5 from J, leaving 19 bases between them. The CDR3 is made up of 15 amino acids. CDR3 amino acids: CASSMVGGPAETQYF. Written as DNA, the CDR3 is TGTGCCAGCAGCATGGTCGGTGGGCCGGCGGAGACCCAGTACTTC.

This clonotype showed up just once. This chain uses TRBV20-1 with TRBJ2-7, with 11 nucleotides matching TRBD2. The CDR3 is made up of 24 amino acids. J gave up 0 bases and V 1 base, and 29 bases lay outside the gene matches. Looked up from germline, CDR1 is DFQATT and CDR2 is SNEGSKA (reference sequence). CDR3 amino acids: CSARVERPVPPEASGRPSSYEQYF. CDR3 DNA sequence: TGCAGTGCTAGAGTAGAGAGGCCGGTCCCCCCAGAGGCTAGCGGGAGGCCGAGCTCCTACGAGCAGTACTTC.

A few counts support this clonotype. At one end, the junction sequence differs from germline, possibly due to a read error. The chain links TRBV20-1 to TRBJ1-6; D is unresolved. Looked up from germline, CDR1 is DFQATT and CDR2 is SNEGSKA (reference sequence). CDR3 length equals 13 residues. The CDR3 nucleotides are TGCAGTGCTGGAGATCCAGGCGGCCGGGGCCTCCACTTT. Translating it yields CSAGDPGGRGLHF.

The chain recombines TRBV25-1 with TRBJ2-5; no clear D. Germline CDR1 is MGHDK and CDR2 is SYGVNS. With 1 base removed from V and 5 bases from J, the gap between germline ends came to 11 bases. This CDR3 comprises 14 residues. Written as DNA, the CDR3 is TGTGCCAGCAGTGAATTTGGGGTGATCGAGACCCAGTACTTC. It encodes CASSEFGVIETQYF.

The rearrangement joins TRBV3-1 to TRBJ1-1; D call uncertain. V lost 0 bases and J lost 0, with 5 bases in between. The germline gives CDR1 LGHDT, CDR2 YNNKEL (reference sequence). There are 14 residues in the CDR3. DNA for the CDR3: TGTGCCAGCAGCCAAGATTTGGTGAACACTGAAGCTTTCTTT. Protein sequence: CASSQDLVNTEAFF.

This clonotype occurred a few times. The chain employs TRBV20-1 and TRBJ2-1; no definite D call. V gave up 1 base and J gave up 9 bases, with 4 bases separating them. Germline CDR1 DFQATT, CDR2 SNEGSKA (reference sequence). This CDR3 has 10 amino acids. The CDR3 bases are TGCAGTGCTAGAGTGGGTGAGCAGTTCTTC. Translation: CSARVGEQFF.

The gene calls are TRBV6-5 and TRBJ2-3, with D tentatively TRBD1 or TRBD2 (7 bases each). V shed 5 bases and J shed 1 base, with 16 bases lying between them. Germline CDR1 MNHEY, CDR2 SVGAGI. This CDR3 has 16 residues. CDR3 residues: CASSDPSGTGTDTQYF. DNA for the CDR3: TGTGCCAGCAGTGACCCGAGCGGGACAGGCACAGATACGCAGTATTTT.

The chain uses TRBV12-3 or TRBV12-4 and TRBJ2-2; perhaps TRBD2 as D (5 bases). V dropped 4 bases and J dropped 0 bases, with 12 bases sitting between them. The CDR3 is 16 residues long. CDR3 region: CASSSRRTANTGELFF. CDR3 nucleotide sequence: TGTGCCAGCAGTTCCCGACGGACTGCGAACACCGGGGAGCTGTTTTTT.

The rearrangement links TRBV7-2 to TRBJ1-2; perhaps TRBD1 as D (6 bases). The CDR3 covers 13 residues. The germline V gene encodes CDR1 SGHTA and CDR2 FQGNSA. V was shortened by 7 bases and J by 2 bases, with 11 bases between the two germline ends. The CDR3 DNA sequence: TGTGCCAGCACCGGGACACTCAACTATGGCTACACCTTC. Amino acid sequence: CASTGTLNYGYTF.